The present TCR beta chain was sequenced within a study of OX40 agonist ivuxolimab in advanced cancers. Study overall: Hepatocellular carcinoma, melanoma, renal cell or head and neck cancer occurred in dose-escalation patients.

Here immunoSEQ multiplex PCR was the method, and the copy in TCRdb shows in-frame clones only, minus some. The data hold 60,000 to 90,000 clones, with 83% observed a single time. The receptor comes from an adult with an advanced solid tumor such as melanoma, head and neck, liver or kidney cancer. This material consisted of CD4+ or CD8+ T cells sorted from blood, taken in a trial of the OX40 agonist ivuxolimab.

CDR3 protein: CASSQVGGTDTQYF. The CDR3, as DNA: TGCGCCAGCAGCCAAGTCGGGGGGACAGATACGCAGTATTTT. The V and J genes are TRBV4-1 and TRBJ2-3, with 7 bases matching TRBD2. Germline values: CDR1 MGHRA, CDR2 YSYEKL. This CDR3 region has 14 residues. Trimming cost V 1 base and J 3 bases; bases outside gene matches: 1.